This entry is about one TCR beta chain. This clone came up a few times. Its specific antigen is unknown. No base quality information exists; no much larger clone differs at one position. These data come from a study of STAT5B mutations in CD4+ large granular lymphocyte leukemia (dated by TCRdb to the early 2020s). The study in broad terms: Among the healthy controls, the CDR3 'QG' motif was associated with a particular HLA allele. The purity of purified fractions was confirmed by flow cytometry on FACSCanto II or FACSVerse to exceed 95% among lymphocytes. The study compared the TCRbeta repertoires of patients with CD4+ T-cell large granular lymphocyte leukemia against those of healthy blood donors. Paper-wide results and their limitations: CD4-sorted patient repertoires appeared more clonal than healthy CD4+ repertoires, and this difference persisted after removing the putative leukemic clones. Enrichment of TRBV06-family usage was observed among the top patient clones (8/27) relative to healthy controls (2/35). Main leukemic clonotypes were private to each patient, although less than 30% of the main leukemic clonotypes were found at low frequency in the non-leukemic repertoires of other patients. The data were not HLA-matched, and the relatively small sample size could explain the higher clonality seen in CD4+ compared with CD8+ T-LGLL.

The immunoSEQ assay at survey resolution was used to sequence TCRbeta rearrangements from genomic DNA. Per the authors' processing: In the TCR sequencing data, the lowest productive clonotype frequency that could be detected was 2.59 x 10-5. Only productive TCRbeta rearrangements, defined as complete and in-frame sequences, were included in the analyses. Sample clonality was computed as Simpson clonality in the immunoSEQ Analyzer version 3.0. Clones were binned by frequency as very rare, small, medium, large (1-20%) or hyperexpanded (>20%). Generation probabilities were estimated with OLGA 1.2.3, V-gene circos plots were made with VDJtools, specificities were looked up in VDJdb, and CDR3 motifs were identified with GLIPH. Imported from immuneACCESS, the table was reduced by TCRdb to in-frame sequences with V and J called. These copies leave out some clones; in studies compared against another copy, an unresolved V gene accounts for under half, and the cause of the remainder is not known. V and J calls and clone size come straight from that table; D and trimming were deduced from the DNA. Here the sample has more than 45,000 clones; just over 70% occur a single time. The top ten clones comprise less than 2% of the sample.

Healthy controls were roughly 35 blood donors whose buffy coats came from the Finnish Red Cross blood service. All TCR-sequenced material derived from peripheral blood: patient blood samples and healthy donor buffy coats. Ficoll-Hypaque gradient centrifugation was used to isolate peripheral blood mononuclear cells. For the healthy controls, CD4+ cells were obtained from buffy coats by magnetic purification. The Gentra Puregene Cell and Tissue kit was used to extract genomic DNA, and a Qubit 2.0 fluorometer was used to measure the amount of genomic DNA. The CDR3 runs 11 amino acids, cysteine and phenylalanine included. Left in the record is the CDR3 DNA by itself, 33 bases read in frame from the first base.

The source of this sequence is a human donor in good health. Rearrangement joined TRBV21-1 to TRBJ1-5. TRBV21-1 corresponds to a pseudogene. The sequenced sample was CD4+ T cells from blood buffy coats. The CDR3 protein sequence reads: CASSNGNPQHF. The DNA sequence is TGTGCCAGCAGCAACGGAAATCCCCAGCATTTT.